Presented here are 2 T cell receptor beta chains from one specimen sequenced in a study of T cell responses to AZD1222 COVID-19 vaccine. This table comes from immunoSEQ multiplex PCR, and its TCRdb copy is limited to in-frame clones, with some not included. The table shows 100,000 to 150,000 clones, with around 89% occurring only once. Here the sequenced sample was peripheral blood, taken on day 0 of AZD1222 vaccination. The source is an adult in good health.

The V gene is TRBV10-3, the J gene TRBJ2-5; D unresolved. Germline-derived CDR1 and CDR2 are ENHRY and SYGVKD. This CDR3 region has 11 residues. Trimming took off 6 bases at V and 5 bases at J, with 7 bases between the two ends. CDR3 DNA: TGTGCCATCAGCGTGGGGGAGACCCAGTACTTC. Residues: CAISVGETQYF.

V usage is TRBV11-2 and J usage is TRBJ1-1, with a weak D call TRBD1 (5 bases). CDR1 is SGHAT and CDR2 is FQNNGV in the germline V gene. Deletions cut 5 bases from V and 0 bases from J, with 16 bases between. There are 16 residues in the CDR3. The CDR3 here is CASSPYRDRLNTEAFF. In nucleotides, the CDR3 is TGTGCCAGCAGCCCCTACCGGGACCGGTTGAACACTGAAGCTTTCTTT.